This note documents a single T cell receptor beta chain sequence. This entry is derived from a study of blood T cell repertoires in COVID-19. This table comes from immunoSEQ multiplex PCR, and its TCRdb copy is limited to in-frame clones, with some not included. The table shows approximately 670,000 clones, with over 80% occurring only once. Specimen: peripheral blood. This clonotype was obtained from a woman under 30 with acute or convalescent COVID-19.

The CDR3 protein is CASSPPADFNTEAFF. The CDR3 DNA follows: TGTGCCAGCAGCCCCCCCGCGGACTTCAACACTGAAGCTTTCTTT. The J gene is TRBJ1-1, the V gene TRBV7-8; no definite D call. V was pared by 5 bases and J by 2 bases, with 15 bases between. This CDR3 region has 15 residues. Germline CDR1 and CDR2: SGHVS and FQNEAQ.